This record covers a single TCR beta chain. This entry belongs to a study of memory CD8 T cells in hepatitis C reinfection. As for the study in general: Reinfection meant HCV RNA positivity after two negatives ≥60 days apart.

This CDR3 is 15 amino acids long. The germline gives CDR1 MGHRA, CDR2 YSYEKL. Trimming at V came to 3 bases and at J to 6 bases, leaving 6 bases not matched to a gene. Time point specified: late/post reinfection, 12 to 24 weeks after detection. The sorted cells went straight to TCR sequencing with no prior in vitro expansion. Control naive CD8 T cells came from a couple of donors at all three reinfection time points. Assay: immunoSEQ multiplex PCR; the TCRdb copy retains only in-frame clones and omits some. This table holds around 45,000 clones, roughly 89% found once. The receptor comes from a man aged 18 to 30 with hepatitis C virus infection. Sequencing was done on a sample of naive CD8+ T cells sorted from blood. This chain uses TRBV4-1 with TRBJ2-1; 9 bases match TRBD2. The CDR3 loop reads CASSQLSGSGNEQFF. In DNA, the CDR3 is TGCGCCAGCAGCCAGCTTAGCGGGAGTGGCAATGAGCAGTTCTTC.